Below, 13 T cell receptor beta chains from the same sample are listed, as sequenced in a study of shared clonotypes between healthy human individuals (dated by TCRdb to the early 2020s). Library preparation was by the immunoSEQ multiplex PCR assay. TCRdb carries this immuneACCESS record with in-frame sequences only. Its versions omit some clonotypes, under half of them owing to an unresolved V gene in the studies checked, with the rest unexplained. In this sample the table shows about 1.1 million clones, approximately 80% of which occur a single time. Of the sample, roughly 0.9% falls within the top ten clones. Sequenced: memory CD4+ T cells from PBMCs. This sample's cell subset or site label indicates: CD45RA-negative fraction. These receptors were taken from a man aged 18-30 years in good health. Some clones in this sample may be carry-over from other donors' samples.

J is TRBJ1-5 and V is TRBV28, with TRBD1 matching over 7 bases. The CDR3 runs to 16 residues. J lost 1 base, V lost 4 bases, and 7 bases had no gene match. CDR1 is MDHEN and CDR2 is SYDVKM in the germline V gene. CDR3 bases: TGTGCCAGCAGTTACCCGGGACAGTGGAGCAATCAGCCCCAGCATTTT. Translating it yields CASSYPGQWSNQPQHF.

About this clone itself: Mismatch with germline at one junction end may stem from a read error. Other nucleotide sequences from this sample produce the same CDR3. The V gene is TRBV28, the J gene TRBJ1-3, with D possibly TRBD1 on 5 matching bases. This CDR3 has 15 amino acids. Germline V gene data show CDR1 as MDHEN and CDR2 as SYDVKM. CDR3 protein: CASSTPGGVGNTIYF. CDR3 sequence (DNA): TGCGCCAGCAGTACCCCGGGAGGGGTAGGAAACACCATATATTTT. Variable domain in full (rest from reference TRBV28 and TRBJ1-3): DVKVTQSSRYLVKRTGEKVFLECVQDMDHENMFWYRQDPGLGLRLIYFSYDVKMKEKGDIPEGYSVSREKKERFSLILESASTNQTSMYLCASSTPGGVGNTIYFGEGSWLTVV.

A single count supports this clone. This chain links TRBV5-1 with TRBJ2-5; D not certain. V gave up 4 bases and J gave up 1 base, with 17 bases separating them. In germline, CDR1 is SGHRS, CDR2 YFSETQ. The length of the CDR3 is 16 residues. This CDR3 reads CASSPSIGTGQETQYF. The DNA of the CDR3 is TGCGCCAGCAGCCCCTCTATAGGTACCGGCCAAGAGACCCAGTACTTC.

The chain is built from TRBV11-3 and TRBJ2-1; TRBD1 matches 8 bases. Trimming removed 6 bases from V and 5 bases from J; junction bases left unmatched: 6. The CDR3 loop spans 14 amino acids. Germline V gene lookup returns CDR1 SGHNT and CDR2 YENEEA. The CDR3 region has the DNA TGTGCCAGCAGGAGGACAGGGTCCCACAATGAGCAGTTCTTC. This codes for CASRRTGSHNEQFF.

This chain links TRBV5-4 with TRBJ1-4, with 11 bases aligning to TRBD1. With V trimmed by 4 bases and J by 8 bases, 7 bases remained unmatched. The V gene's germline CDR1 is SGHNT and CDR2 YYREEE (reference sequence). The CDR3 loop spans 15 amino acids. CDR3 protein: CASSPGDRGLEKLFF. In DNA, the CDR3 is TGTGCCAGCAGCCCCGGGGACAGGGGGTTAGAAAAACTGTTTTTT.

This clone was counted once. The chain has TRBV10-3 and TRBJ1-2; TRBD1 aligns across 7 bases. The V segment lost 2 bases and the J segment 4 bases; nucleotides outside the gene matches: 7. The CDR3 is 15 residues long. Germline V gene lookup returns CDR1 ENHRY and CDR2 SYGVKD. The CDR3 DNA follows: TGTGCCATCAGTGAGGGACCGGGACAGAGCTATGGCTACACCTTC. Translation gives CAISEGPGQSYGYTF.

The gene calls are TRBV4-2 and TRBJ1-1, with unresolved D. This CDR3 comprises 14 residues. Germline V gives CDR1 LGHNA, CDR2 YNFKEQ. Deletions cut 5 bases from V and 6 bases from J, with 16 bases between. The CDR3 loop is CASSKVGGPAEAFF. In DNA form, the CDR3 reads TGTGCCAGCAGCAAGGTGGGTGGTCCCGCTGAAGCTTTCTTT.

CDR3 DNA sequence: TGTGCCAGCAGCTTAGAAGGAGGTGGCTATGGCTACACCTTC. The encoded protein is CASSLEGGGYGYTF. This rearrangement joins TRBV7-2 to TRBJ1-2; D is undetermined. V was shortened by 1 base and J by 4 bases, with 10 bases between the two germline ends. CDR1 SGHTA and CDR2 FQGNSA come from the germline V gene. The CDR3 loop spans 14 amino acids. The variable domain in full, completed from reference TRBV7-2 and TRBJ1-2, reads GAGVSQSPSNKVTEKGKDVELRCDPISGHTALYWYRQSLGQGLEFLIYFQGNSAPDKSGLPSDRFSAERTGGSVSTLTIQRTQQEDSAVYLCASSLEGGGYGYTFGSGTRLTVV.

The rearrangement links TRBV7-9 to TRBJ1-5; 8 positions agree with TRBD1. The CDR3 has 14 amino acids. After removal of 7 bases from V and 7 bases from J, the junction contained 9 bases not matched to a gene. Looked up from germline, CDR1 is SEHNR and CDR2 is FQNEAQ (reference sequence). In nucleotides, the CDR3 is TGTGCCAGCACCTCCCAGGGGGCAGGACAGCCCCAGCATTTT. This translates into CASTSQGAGQPQHF. The full variable domain, rest sourced from reference TRBV7-9 and TRBJ1-5, is DTGVSQNPRHKITKRGQNVTFRCDPISEHNRLYWYRQTLGQGPEFLTYFQNEAQLEKSRLLSDRFSAERPKGSFSTLEIQRTEQGDSAMYLCASTSQGAGQPQHFGDGTRLSIL.

The V gene is TRBV4-3, the J gene TRBJ2-1, with 8 bases identical to TRBD2. V lost 2 bases to trimming and J lost 4 bases; unmatched junction nucleotides: 4. Germline V gives CDR1 LGHNA, CDR2 YSLEER. The CDR3 has 15 amino acids. The DNA for the CDR3 is TGCGCCAGCAGCCAAATAGCGGGGAAATACAATGAGCAGTTCTTC. This encodes CASSQIAGKYNEQFF.

This clone has only one observation. The chain has TRBV6-5 and TRBJ1-2; a possible D gene is TRBD1 (5 bases). The CDR3 consists of 13 residues. Trimming shortened V by 2 bases and J by 8 bases, and 12 bases separated the two germline ends. Germline loops: CDR1 MNHEY, CDR2 SVGAGI. For the CDR3, the DNA is TGTGCCAGCAGTTACGGGGGGTCGCAGGGCTACACCTTC. This translates into CASSYGGSQGYTF.

This sequence joins TRBV19 and TRBJ2-6; D is uncertain. Germline assignment: CDR1 LNHDA and CDR2 SQIVND (reference sequence). The V and J ends lost 5 bases and 2 bases respectively, with 19 bases between them. This CDR3 contains 18 residues. In nucleotides, the CDR3 is TGTGCCAGTAGTCCCCCCTTTTACCGCTCCACTGGGGCCAACGTCCTGACTTTC. Its protein product is CASSPPFYRSTGANVLTF.

V is TRBV4-2 and J is TRBJ2-7; 13 bases fit TRBD2. The J segment lost 0 bases and the V segment lost 0 bases, leaving 5 bases of the junction unmatched. The CDR3 is 18 amino acids. CDR1 is LGHNA, CDR2 YNFKEQ, per germline. CDR3 residues: CASSQDTGLAGISYEQYF. CDR3 in DNA: TGTGCCAGCAGCCAAGATACGGGACTAGCGGGAATCTCCTACGAGCAGTACTTC.